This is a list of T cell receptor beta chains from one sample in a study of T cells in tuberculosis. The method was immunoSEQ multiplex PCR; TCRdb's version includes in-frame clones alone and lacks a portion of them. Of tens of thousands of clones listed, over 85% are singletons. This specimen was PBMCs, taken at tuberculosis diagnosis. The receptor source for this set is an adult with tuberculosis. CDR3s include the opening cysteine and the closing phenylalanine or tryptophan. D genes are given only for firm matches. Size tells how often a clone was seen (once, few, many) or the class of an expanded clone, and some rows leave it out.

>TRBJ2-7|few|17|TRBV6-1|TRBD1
CASSEGPGGDRGHEQYF
TGTGCCAGCAGTGAAGGGCCGGGGGGGGACAGGGGCCACGAGCAGTACTTC
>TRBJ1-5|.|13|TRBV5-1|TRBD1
CASSVQGGQPQHF
TGCGCCAGCAGTGTACAGGGGGGACAGCCCCAGCATTTT
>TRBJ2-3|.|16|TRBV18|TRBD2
CASSSLAGVDTDTQYF
TGTGCCAGCTCATCCCTAGCGGGAGTGGATACAGATACGCAGTATTTT
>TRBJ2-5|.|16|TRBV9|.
CASSPKGGMAQETQYF
TGTGCCAGCAGTCCTAAGGGGGGGATGGCCCAAGAGACCCAGTACTTC
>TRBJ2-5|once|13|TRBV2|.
CAGTPESQETQYF
TGTGCCGGGACTCCAGAATCACAAGAGACCCAGTACTTC
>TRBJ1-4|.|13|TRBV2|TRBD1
CASRRDRDEKLFF
TGTGCCAGCAGAAGGGACAGAGATGAAAAACTGTTTTTT
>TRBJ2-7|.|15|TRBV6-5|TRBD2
CASSYSGGSPGEQYF
TGTGCCAGCAGTTACAGCGGGGGGAGTCCTGGCGAGCAGTACTTC
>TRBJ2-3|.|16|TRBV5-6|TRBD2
CASSLLAGADTDTQYF
TGTGCCAGCAGCTTATTAGCGGGGGCCGACACAGATACGCAGTATTTT
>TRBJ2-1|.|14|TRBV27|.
CASSPQGTYNEQFF
TGTGCCAGCAGTCCACAGGGAACCTACAATGAGCAGTTCTTC
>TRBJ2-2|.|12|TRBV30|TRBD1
CASQGDTGELFF
TGTGCCTCCCAGGGGGACACCGGGGAGCTGTTTTTT
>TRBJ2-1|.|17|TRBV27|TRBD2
CASSSLSGGVSYNEQFF
TGTGCCAGCAGCTCGCTCTCGGGGGGGGTGAGCTACAATGAGCAGTTCTTC
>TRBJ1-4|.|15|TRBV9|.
CASSVGGGTNEKLFF
TGTGCCAGCAGCGTAGGAGGGGGAACTAATGAAAAACTGTTTTTT
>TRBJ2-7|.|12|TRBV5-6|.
CASTQGSYEQYF
TGTGCCAGCACTCAGGGGTCCTACGAGCAGTACTTC
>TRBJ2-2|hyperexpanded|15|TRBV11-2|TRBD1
CASSLGTGVTGELFF
TGTGCCAGCAGCTTGGGGACAGGGGTCACCGGGGAGCTGTTTTTT
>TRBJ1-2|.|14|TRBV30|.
CAWSVSPHNYGYTF
TGTGCCTGGAGTGTCAGTCCTCACAACTATGGCTACACCTTC
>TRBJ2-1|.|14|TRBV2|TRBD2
CAFLAGDEADEQFF
TGTGCCTTCCTAGCGGGAGACGAGGCAGATGAGCAGTTCTTC
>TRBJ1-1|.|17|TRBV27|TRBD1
CASSLLPGQVANTEAFF
TGTGCCAGCAGTCTTTTACCAGGACAGGTAGCGAACACTGAAGCTTTCTTT
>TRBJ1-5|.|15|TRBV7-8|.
CASSTSTVTNQPQHF
TGTGCCAGCAGCACCTCGACAGTGACCAATCAGCCCCAGCATTTT
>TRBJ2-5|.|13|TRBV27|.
CASSLRVQETQYF
TGTGCCAGCAGTTTGCGGGTACAAGAGACCCAGTACTTC
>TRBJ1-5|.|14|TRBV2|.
CASSEATANQPQHF
TGTGCCAGCAGTGAAGCGACAGCTAATCAGCCCCAGCATTTT
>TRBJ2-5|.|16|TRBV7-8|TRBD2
CASSFRSHWGGETQYF
TGTGCCAGCAGCTTCCGTTCCCATTGGGGGGGTGAGACCCAGTACTTC
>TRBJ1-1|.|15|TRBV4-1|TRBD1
CASSRAGQGNTEAFF
TGCGCCAGCAGCCGAGCGGGACAGGGGAACACTGAAGCTTTCTTT
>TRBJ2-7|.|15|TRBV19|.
CASSIAAGLTYEQYF
TGTGCCAGTAGTATAGCGGCGGGACTTACCTACGAGCAGTACTTC
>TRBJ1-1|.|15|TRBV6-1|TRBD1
CASRAGQGVGPEAFF
TGTGCCAGCAGAGCCGGACAGGGGGTCGGTCCTGAAGCTTTCTTT
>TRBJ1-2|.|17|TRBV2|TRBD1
CASRENFPGQGVDGYTF
TGTGCCAGCAGGGAAAATTTTCCGGGACAGGGGGTCGATGGCTACACCTTC
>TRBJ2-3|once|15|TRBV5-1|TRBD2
CASRRTSGSTDTQYF
TGCGCCAGCAGACGGACTAGCGGTAGCACAGATACGCAGTATTTT
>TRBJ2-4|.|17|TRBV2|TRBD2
CASSAGRGDMAKNIQYF
TGTGCCAGCAGTGCCGGGAGGGGGGACATGGCCAAAAACATTCAGTACTTC
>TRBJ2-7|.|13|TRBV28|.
CASSVPSSYEQYF
TGTGCCAGCTCCGTTCCGAGCTCCTACGAGCAGTACTTC
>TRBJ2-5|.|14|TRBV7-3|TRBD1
CASSEGTGEETQYF
TGTGCCAGCAGCGAAGGGACAGGGGAAGAGACCCAGTACTTC
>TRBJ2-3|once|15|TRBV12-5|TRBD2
CASGFSGSTTDTQYF
TGTGCTAGTGGTTTTAGCGGGAGTACGACAGATACGCAGTATTTT
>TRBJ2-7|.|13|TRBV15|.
CATSRARRGEQYF
TGTGCCACCAGCAGGGCCCGAAGGGGCGAGCAGTACTTC
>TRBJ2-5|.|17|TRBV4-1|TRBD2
CASSQEPPGREEETQYF
TGCGCCAGCAGCCAAGAACCCCCCGGGCGGGAGGAAGAGACCCAGTACTTC